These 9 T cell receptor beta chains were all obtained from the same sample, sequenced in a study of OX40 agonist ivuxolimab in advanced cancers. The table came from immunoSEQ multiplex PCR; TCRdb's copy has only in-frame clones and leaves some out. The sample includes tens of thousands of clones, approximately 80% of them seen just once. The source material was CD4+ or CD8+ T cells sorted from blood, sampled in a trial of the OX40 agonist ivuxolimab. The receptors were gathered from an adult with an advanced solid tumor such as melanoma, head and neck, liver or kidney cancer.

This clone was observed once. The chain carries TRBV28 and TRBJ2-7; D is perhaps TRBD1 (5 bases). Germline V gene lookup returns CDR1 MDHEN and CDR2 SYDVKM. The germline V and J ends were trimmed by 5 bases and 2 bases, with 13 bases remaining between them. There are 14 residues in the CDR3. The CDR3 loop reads CASSPQPTAYEQYF. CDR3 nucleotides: TGTGCCAGCAGTCCCCAACCGACAGCCTACGAGCAGTACTTC.

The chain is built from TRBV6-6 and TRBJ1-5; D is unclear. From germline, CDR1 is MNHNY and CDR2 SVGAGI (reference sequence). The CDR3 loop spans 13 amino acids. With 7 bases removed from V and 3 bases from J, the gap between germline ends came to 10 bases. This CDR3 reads CASMGADNQPQHF. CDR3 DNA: TGTGCCAGCATGGGCGCTGACAATCAGCCCCAGCATTTT.

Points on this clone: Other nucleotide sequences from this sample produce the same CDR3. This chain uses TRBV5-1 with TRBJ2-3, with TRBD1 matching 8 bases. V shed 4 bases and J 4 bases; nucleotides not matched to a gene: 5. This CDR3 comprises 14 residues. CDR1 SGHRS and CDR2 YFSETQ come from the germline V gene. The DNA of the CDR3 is TGCGCCAGCAGCCTGGGACAGGTCCCAGATACGCAGTATTTT. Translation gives CASSLGQVPDTQYF.

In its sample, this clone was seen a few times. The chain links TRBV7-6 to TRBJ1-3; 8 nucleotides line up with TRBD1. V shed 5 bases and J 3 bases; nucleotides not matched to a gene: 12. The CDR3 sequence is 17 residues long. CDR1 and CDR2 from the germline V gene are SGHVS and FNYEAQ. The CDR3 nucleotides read TGTGCCAGCAGCCCAAGGGACAGGTCCCCGGTTGGAAACACCATATATTTT. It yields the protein CASSPRDRSPVGNTIYF.

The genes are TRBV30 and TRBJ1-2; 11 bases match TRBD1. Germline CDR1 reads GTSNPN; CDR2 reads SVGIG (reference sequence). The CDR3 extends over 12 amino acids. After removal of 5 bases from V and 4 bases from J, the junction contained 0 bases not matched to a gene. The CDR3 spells CAWGQGAYGYTF. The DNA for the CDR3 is TGTGCCTGGGGACAGGGGGCCTATGGCTACACCTTC.

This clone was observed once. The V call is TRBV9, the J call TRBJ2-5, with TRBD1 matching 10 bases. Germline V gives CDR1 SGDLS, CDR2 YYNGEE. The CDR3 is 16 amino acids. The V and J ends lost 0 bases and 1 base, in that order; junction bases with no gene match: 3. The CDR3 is CASSVGGQGSQETQYF. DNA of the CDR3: TGTGCCAGCAGCGTAGGGGGACAGGGGTCCCAAGAGACCCAGTACTTC.

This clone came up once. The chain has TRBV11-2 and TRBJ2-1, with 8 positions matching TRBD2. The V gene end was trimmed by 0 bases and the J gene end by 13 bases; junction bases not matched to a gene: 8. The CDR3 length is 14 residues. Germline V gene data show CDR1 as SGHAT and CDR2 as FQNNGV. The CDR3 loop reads CASSLDGAGGQQFF. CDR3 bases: TGTGCCAGCAGCTTAGATGGCGCGGGGGGCCAACAGTTCTTC.

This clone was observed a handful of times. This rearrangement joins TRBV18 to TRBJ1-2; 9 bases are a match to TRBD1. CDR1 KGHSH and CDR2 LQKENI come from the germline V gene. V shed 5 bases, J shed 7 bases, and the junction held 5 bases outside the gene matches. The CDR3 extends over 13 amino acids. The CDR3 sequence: CASSSGTGFGYTF. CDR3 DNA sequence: TGTGCCAGCTCATCCGGGACAGGGTTTGGCTACACCTTC.

The CDR3 nucleotides read TGTGCCAGCAGCTTACTGGGGCAGGGGAATCAGCCCCAGCATTTT. It encodes CASSLLGQGNQPQHF. The chain couples TRBV7-6 to TRBJ1-5, with TRBD1 as a possible D gene (6 bases). Germline V gene lookup returns CDR1 SGHVS and CDR2 FNYEAQ. The CDR3 covers 15 residues. Trimming pared 2 bases from V and 4 bases from J, leaving 12 bases between.